This record concerns one T cell receptor (beta chain) sequence. Antigen specificity is unknown. The data were taken from a study of regulatory T cells. Germline-derived CDR1 and CDR2 are LNHDA and SQIVND (reference sequence). Losses at the gene ends were 8 bases for V and 4 bases for J; bases not matched to a gene: 2. The CDR3 runs 13 residues. The primer mix had 52 TRBV and 13 TRBJ primers. TCRdb's copy holds only in-frame clones and misses some; the assay was immunoSEQ multiplex PCR. Of approximately 20,000 clones in the sample, over 85% were seen once. Study observations and caveats: Patient repertoires had restricted TRB V-J pairs and skewed V and J usage, most in Tregs. Patient CD8+ T cells trended nonsignificantly toward lower Shannon entropy than control CD8+ cells.

The receptor comes from a child aged 2 to 9 with CD3G deficiency. What was sequenced was CD8+ T cells sorted from blood. The chain couples TRBV19 to TRBJ1-5, with 10 positions matching TRBD1. The CDR3 DNA reads as TGTGCCAGTTCGGACAGGGGGAATCAGCCCCAGCATTTT. Protein: CASSDRGNQPQHF.